The 10 T cell receptor beta chains below were found in one sample sequenced in a study of PD-1 blockade in classical Hodgkin lymphoma. Time point in this sample: cycle 4 day 1 (C4D1), after five to seven weeks of nivolumab. Patients all relapsed after autologous stem cell transplantation, and there was variation in brentuximab vedotin exposure. Clones were read by immunoSEQ multiplex PCR, and TCRdb kept only the in-frame ones, dropping some. The sample shows 75,000 to 100,000 clones, just over 90% of them seen only once. The input for sequencing was peripheral blood mononuclear cells (PBMCs), taken before the fourth cycle of nivolumab. These receptors came from a human donor with classical Hodgkin lymphoma.

DNA for the CDR3: TGCGCCAGCAGTACCGGGGGAGGGGAAGAGACCCAGTACTTC. Translated: CASSTGGGEETQYF. The chain combines TRBV5-1 with TRBJ2-5, with 7 bases fitting TRBD2. V dropped 5 bases and J dropped 3; count of bases not matched to a gene: 7. The CDR3 consists of 14 residues. Germline V gene lookup returns CDR1 SGHRS and CDR2 YFSETQ.

This clone turned up a few times. The chain joins TRBV27 to TRBJ2-3; TRBD2 is a possible D gene (6 bases). The germline gives CDR1 MNHEY, CDR2 SMNVEV (reference sequence). This CDR3 contains 16 residues. The germline V and J ends were trimmed by 5 bases and 0 bases, with 15 bases remaining between them. This CDR3 reads CASSPGSGSSTDTQYF. In DNA, the CDR3 is TGTGCCAGCAGTCCCGGTAGCGGATCTAGCACAGATACGCAGTATTTT.

This chain links TRBV21-1 with TRBJ2-1. TRBV21-1 constitutes a pseudogene. The CDR3 loop spans 8 amino acids. CDR3 DNA sequence: TGTGCCAGCAGTGAGCAGTTCTTC. Protein: CASSEQFF.

This clone was picked up one time. The chain is built from TRBV11-2 and TRBJ1-2; no firm D call. From germline, CDR1 is SGHAT and CDR2 FQNNGV. The CDR3 is 15 amino acids. With 1 base removed from V and 0 bases from J, the gap between germline ends came to 9 bases. The CDR3 DNA is TGTGCCAGCAGCTTAGGACGCGGAGCTAACTATGGCTACACCTTC. This gives the protein CASSLGRGANYGYTF.

The chain combines TRBV5-6 with TRBJ2-5; 7 nucleotides agree with TRBD2. CDR1 is SGHDT, CDR2 YYEEEE, per germline. Trimming cost V 9 bases and J 6 bases; bases outside gene matches: 17. This CDR3 spans 15 amino acids. DNA for the CDR3: TGTGCCACCCATAGGCTAGCGGAGCTTTTTAAGACCCAGTACTTC. Protein sequence: CATHRLAELFKTQYF.

V and J are TRBV5-1 and TRBJ1-4; unclear D gene. The CDR3 has 13 amino acids. The germline V gene has CDR1 SGHRS and CDR2 YFSETQ. Trimming removed 0 bases from V and 6 bases from J, with 6 bases in between. CDR3 protein: CASSLVGHEKLFF. The CDR3 bases are TGCGCCAGCAGCTTGGTGGGTCATGAAAAACTGTTTTTT.

CDR3 residues: CASSSRGGSYEQYF. The DNA of the CDR3 is TGTGCCAGCAGTTCCAGGGGTGGCTCCTACGAGCAGTACTTC. V usage is TRBV6-1 and J usage is TRBJ2-7; TRBD1 is a possible D gene (6 bases). V lost 5 bases, J lost 0 bases, and 11 bases lay in between. The CDR3 loop spans 14 amino acids. The germline V gene has CDR1 MNHNS and CDR2 SASEGT.

The CDR3 coding sequence is TGTGCCAGCAGTTACACAGGGGATAGAAACATTCAGTACTTC. Amino acid sequence: CASSYTGDRNIQYF. The genes are TRBV6-5 and TRBJ2-4, with 7 bases lining up with TRBD1. Trimming at V came to 2 bases and at J to 6 bases, leaving 4 bases not matched to a gene. The length of the CDR3 is 14 residues. In germline, CDR1 is MNHEY, CDR2 SVGAGI.

The CDR3, as DNA: TGTGCCAGCAGTCCGGCCGGGGGACGCACAGATACGCAGTATTTT. Its translation: CASSPAGGRTDTQYF. The chain couples TRBV28 to TRBJ2-3; D is possibly TRBD2 (6 bases). CDR1 is MDHEN and CDR2 is SYDVKM in the germline V gene. CDR3 length equals 15 residues. V was cut by 5 bases and J by 1 base, with 13 bases left in between.

This chain links TRBV30 with TRBJ2-1, with D tentatively TRBD2 (5 bases). Germline V lookup: CDR1 GTSNPN, CDR2 SVGIG (reference sequence). The CDR3 runs 16 residues. With 0 bases removed from V and 1 base from J, the gap between germline ends came to 13 bases. For the CDR3, the DNA is TGTGCCTGGAGTGTACAGAGGGTGCGGTCCTACAATGAGCAGTTCTTC. This translates into CAWSVQRVRSYNEQFF.